This paragraph reports one TCR beta chain. What it binds is unknown. The data were taken from a study of Ad26.COV2.S vaccination and SARS-CoV-2 variants. Method: immunoSEQ multiplex PCR; TCRdb's copy keeps in-frame clones and lacks some. Among more than 300,000 clones listed, around 85% were seen once. Findings of the study overall: Possibly, TCR breadth and depth analyses underestimated total T cell responses. Ad26.COV2.S recipients had broader spike-specific TCRs (P = 0.0014).

This sample's treatment: 15 to 20 received Ad26.COV2.S at low or high dose, single or two shots; several received placebo; per-sample allocation not given. Collection of samples fell on day 63 after the first vaccine or placebo injection. Germline V gene lookup returns CDR1 SGHDT and CDR2 YYEEEE. CDR3 length: 14 residues. Trimming removed 1 base from V and 3 bases from J, with 9 bases in between. This TCR came from a person aged 18 to 59 who received the Ad26.COV2.S COVID-19 vaccine or a placebo. The chain is built from TRBV5-6 and TRBJ2-3, with no clear D. The material was peripheral blood, obtained in a trial of Ad26.COV2.S vaccine versus placebo. CDR3 sequence (DNA): TGTGCCAGCAGCTTGCCCTCGAGGACAGATACGCAGTATTTT. The encoded protein is CASSLPSRTDTQYF.